This is a list of T cell receptor beta chains from one sample in a study of blood T cell repertoires in COVID-19. Assay: immunoSEQ multiplex PCR; the TCRdb copy retains only in-frame clones and omits some. The sample has around 220,000 clones; 80% to 90% are singletons. The sequenced material came from peripheral blood. These receptors were obtained from a woman aged 45-65 years with acute or convalescent COVID-19. The CDR3 runs from the conserved cysteine through the conserved F or W. D genes are given only for firm matches. Not every row has a clone size; where given, it reads once, few, many or a size class.

.	TRBD1	TRBV3-1/TRBV3-2	TRBJ1-1	TGTGCCAGCCGGGACAGGTCTGTAGGGAACACTGAAGCTTTCTTT	CASRDRSVGNTEAFF
.	.	TRBV30	TRBJ1-1	TGTGCCTGGAGTGTGCTGAGTGGGGCGAACACTGAAGCTTTCTTT	CAWSVLSGANTEAFF
.	TRBD1	TRBV2	TRBJ1-2	TGTGCCAGCAGTGATGACAGGGGAATCTATGGCTACACCTTC	CASSDDRGIYGYTF
few	.	TRBV24-1	TRBJ1-4	TGTGCCACCAGTGGTTCAGGGGCGGTCGATGAAAAACTGTTTTTT	CATSGSGAVDEKLFF
.	.	TRBV6-2/TRBV6-3	TRBJ2-3	TGTGCCAGCAGTTACTCGATGGCCGGGGAGGGCACAGATACGCAGTATTTT	CASSYSMAGEGTDTQYF
.	.	TRBV7-2	TRBJ2-7	TGTGCCAGCAGCTTCCCGGGAGTACTGAACGAGCAGTACTTC	CASSFPGVLNEQYF
.	.	TRBV5-6	TRBJ1-1	TGTGCCAGCAGCGGAGGGATCGGGAACACTGAAGCTTTCTTT	CASSGGIGNTEAFF
.	TRBD1	TRBV7-9	TRBJ1-1	TGTGCCAGCAGCTGGACAGGGGGTGAAGCTTTCTTT	CASSWTGGEAFF
once	.	TRBV7-2	TRBJ2-1	TGTGCCAGCAGCTCGGGCCTCTTATCGGGAAATGAGCAGTTCTTC	CASSSGLLSGNEQFF
.	TRBD1	TRBV2	TRBJ2-2	TGTGCCAGCAGTGAATTCCCAGGGGGTAGCACCGGGGAGCTGTTTTTT	CASSEFPGGSTGELFF
.	TRBD1	TRBV5-6	TRBJ1-4	TGTGCCAGCACGGATCGGACAGGCACTAATGAAAAACTGTTTTTT	CASTDRTGTNEKLFF
.	.	TRBV6-5	TRBJ1-6	TGTGCCAGCAGTTACACAACAGGGAATAATTCACCCCTCCACTTT	CASSYTTGNNSPLHF
.	.	TRBV10-2	TRBJ1-1	TGCGCCAGCCGAAGAGACATGAACACTGAAGCTTTCTTT	CASRRDMNTEAFF
few	TRBD2	TRBV7-9	TRBJ2-5	TGTGCCAGCAGCTTAGGGGAGGGAGAGACCCAGTACTTC	CASSLGEGETQYF
.	TRBD2	TRBV7-3	TRBJ2-1	TGTGCCAGCAGCCCGGGACTAGCGGGGTACAATGAGCAGTTCTTC	CASSPGLAGYNEQFF
.	TRBD1	TRBV5-8	TRBJ2-5	TGTGCCAGCCCAGGACAGGGAAGGGGAGAGACCCAGTACTTC	CASPGQGRGETQYF
.	TRBD1	TRBV27	TRBJ1-5	TGTGCCAGCAGTCTAACAGGGGGCAATCAGCCCCAGCATTTT	CASSLTGGNQPQHF
.	TRBD1	TRBV18	TRBJ1-5	TGTGCCAGCTCACCGTCGACAGGGGAGGGCAATCAGCCCCAGCATTTT	CASSPSTGEGNQPQHF
.	.	TRBV29-1	TRBJ1-1	TGCAGCGTCGGCGGGGTTAACACTGAAGCTTTCTTT	CSVGGVNTEAFF
.	.	TRBV19	TRBJ1-1	TGTGCCAGTAGTATAGACAGGCGGGGCACTGAAGCTTTCTTT	CASSIDRRGTEAFF
.	TRBD1	TRBV9	TRBJ2-7	TGTGCCAGCAGCCCCTCGGGACAGGGATACGAGCAGTACTTC	CASSPSGQGYEQYF
.	.	TRBV3-1/TRBV3-2	TRBJ2-2	TGTGCCAGCAGCACGGACTATGGGGGCACCGGGGAGCTGTTTTTT	CASSTDYGGTGELFF
.	.	TRBV5-6	TRBJ1-3	TGTGCCAGCAGCCGTCGCGCAGGGTATGGAAACACCATATATTTT	CASSRRAGYGNTIYF
.	TRBD1	TRBV2	TRBJ1-2	TGTGCCAGCAGGTCCGGGACAGAGGGGGGTTATGGCTACACCTTC	CASRSGTEGGYGYTF
.	.	TRBV2	TRBJ1-2	TGTGCCAGCAGGATAATTTCGAGCTCGGACACCTTC	CASRIISSSDTF
.	.	TRBV5-4	TRBJ1-1	TGTGCCAGCAGCTGGGGGGACACTGAAGCTTTCTTT	CASSWGDTEAFF
.	TRBD2	TRBV6-5	TRBJ2-5	TGTGCCAGCAGTTCGGGGGGAACAGAGACCCAGTACTTC	CASSSGGTETQYF
.	.	TRBV29-1	TRBJ1-1	TGCAGCGTTGAAGATCTCCCAGTCTACACTGAAGCTTTCTTT	CSVEDLPVYTEAFF
.	.	TRBV5-5	TRBJ1-1	TGTGCCAGCAGCTTGCAGACAGACCTTGAAGCTTTCTTT	CASSLQTDLEAFF
.	TRBD2	TRBV4-3	TRBJ2-3	TGCGCCAGCAGCCAAGTCAAGGGCGGGAGGTCACACACAGATACGCAGTATTTT	CASSQVKGGRSHTDTQYF
.	TRBD2	TRBV7-9	TRBJ2-1	TGTGCCAGCATTCCTTCTCGCGGGGGGTACAATGAGCAGTTCTTC	CASIPSRGGYNEQFF
.	.	TRBV7-2	TRBJ1-2	TGTGCCAGCAGCCGTGAACGAAATGACAGGTGGTACACCTTC	CASSRERNDRWYTF
.	TRBD2	TRBV9	TRBJ2-7	TGTGCCAGCAGCCTCGCGGGGGGATACGAGCAGTACTTC	CASSLAGGYEQYF
.	TRBD1	TRBV30	TRBJ1-5	TGTGCCTGGAGTGTCACAGGGGACCAGCCCCAGCATTTT	CAWSVTGDQPQHF
.	.	TRBV6-5	TRBJ1-2	TGTGCCAGCAGTTACCGCGAAACAGGCTATGGCTACACCTTC	CASSYRETGYGYTF
few	.	TRBV29-1	TRBJ1-1	TGCAGCCATACAGTCGGGAACACTGAAGCTTTCTTT	CSHTVGNTEAFF
.	.	TRBV4-2	TRBJ1-4	TGTGCCAGCAGCCAAGATCAGGGGACCCGTGGGCTGTTTTTT	CASSQDQGTRGLFF
.	.	TRBV5-8	TRBJ2-2	TGTGCCAGCAGCCTTTGGACAGACTGGGGGGAGCTGTTTTTT	CASSLWTDWGELFF
.	TRBD1	TRBV6-2/TRBV6-3	TRBJ1-1	TGTGCCAGCAGTTCCGCCACTGGGACAGGGGGAGGAACTGAAGCTTTCTTT	CASSSATGTGGGTEAFF
.	.	TRBV24-1	TRBJ2-7	TGTGCCACCAGGGCATCCTACGAGCAGTACTTC	CATRASYEQYF
.	.	TRBV7-9	TRBJ1-2	TGTGCCAGCAGTCCCGGTAAGGGGTATGGCTACACCTTC	CASSPGKGYGYTF
.	.	TRBV11-3	TRBJ1-1	TGTGCCAGCAGCTTATTTTCAGGGGTGGGCACTGAAGCTTTCTTT	CASSLFSGVGTEAFF
.	TRBD2	TRBV4-2	TRBJ2-5	TGTGCCAGCAGCCAAGATGTCGGGGGGGCCTTAGAGACCCAGTACTTC	CASSQDVGGALETQYF
.	.	TRBV2	TRBJ1-1	TGTGCCAGCCAGGGGCTGAACACTGAAGCTTTCTTT	CASQGLNTEAFF
.	TRBD1	TRBV4-2	TRBJ1-5	TGTGCCAGCAGCCAAGTCAGCGGACAGGGGAGCAATCAGCCCCAGCATTTT	CASSQVSGQGSNQPQHF
.	TRBD1	TRBV18	TRBJ2-7	TGTGCCAGCTCACCAGTACAGGGGTTAAATCAGGGGCCGTACTTC	CASSPVQGLNQGPYF
.	TRBD1	TRBV6-5	TRBJ1-2	TGTGCCAGCAGTTCCCCGGGGACAGGGTATGGCTACACCTTC	CASSSPGTGYGYTF
.	TRBD1	TRBV5-5	TRBJ1-4	TGTGCCAGCAGCCCTATTCCAGACAGGGGGAAGGATGAAAAACTGTTTTTT	CASSPIPDRGKDEKLFF
.	.	TRBV6-5	TRBJ2-7	TGTGCCAGCAGTACCCGAGGAGTGGAATACGAGCAGTACTTC	CASSTRGVEYEQYF
few	TRBD2	TRBV5-1	TRBJ2-7	TGCGCCAGCAGCTTTGGGTACGGGACTAGCGACGACGAGCAGTACTTC	CASSFGYGTSDDEQYF
.	.	TRBV18	TRBJ2-5	TGTGCCAGCTCTTCCAGGTCAGGTTCCTTCCAAGAGACCCAGTACTTC	CASSSRSGSFQETQYF
few	TRBD1	TRBV10-3	TRBJ1-1	TGTGCCATCAGTGATAGACAGGGGAACACTGAAGCTTTCTTT	CAISDRQGNTEAFF
.	TRBD1	TRBV4-1	TRBJ1-1	TGCGCCAGCAGCCAAGGGCAGGGGGCGCAGACTGAAGCTTTCTTT	CASSQGQGAQTEAFF
.	TRBD1	TRBV19	TRBJ1-2	TGTGCCAGTAGTATATCCCGGGACAGGGGCTACACCTTC	CASSISRDRGYTF
.	.	TRBV27	TRBJ2-7	TGTGCCAGCAGTCTCAATGGCGCAGGGTACTACGAGCAGTACTTC	CASSLNGAGYYEQYF
many	TRBD2	TRBV14	TRBJ2-1	TGTGCCAGCAGCCTGACTAGCGGGAGGCCCCTCAATGAGCAGTTCTTC	CASSLTSGRPLNEQFF
.	.	TRBV6-5	TRBJ1-2	TGTGCCAGCAGGAAGGACAGAAATGGCTACACCTTC	CASRKDRNGYTF
.	TRBD1	TRBV5-1	TRBJ1-4	TGCGCCAGCAGCTTGAACAGGGGTTCGGCTAATGAAAAACTGTTTTTT	CASSLNRGSANEKLFF
.	.	TRBV11-2	TRBJ2-3	TGTGCCAGCAGCTACGGCGCAGGGCTAGATACGCAGTATTTT	CASSYGAGLDTQYF